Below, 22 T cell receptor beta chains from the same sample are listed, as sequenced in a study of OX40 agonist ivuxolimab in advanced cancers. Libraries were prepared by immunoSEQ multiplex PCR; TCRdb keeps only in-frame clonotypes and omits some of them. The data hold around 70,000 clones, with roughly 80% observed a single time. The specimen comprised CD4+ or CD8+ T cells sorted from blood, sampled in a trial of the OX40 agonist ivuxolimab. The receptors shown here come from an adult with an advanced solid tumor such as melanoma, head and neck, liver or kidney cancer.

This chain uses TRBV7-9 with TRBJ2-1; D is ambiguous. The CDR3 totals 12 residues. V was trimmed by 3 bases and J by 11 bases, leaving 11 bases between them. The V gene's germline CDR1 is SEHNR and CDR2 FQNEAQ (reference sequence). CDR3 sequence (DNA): TGTGCCAGCAGCTTCGAGGAATCGAAGCAGTTCTTC. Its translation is CASSFEESKQFF.

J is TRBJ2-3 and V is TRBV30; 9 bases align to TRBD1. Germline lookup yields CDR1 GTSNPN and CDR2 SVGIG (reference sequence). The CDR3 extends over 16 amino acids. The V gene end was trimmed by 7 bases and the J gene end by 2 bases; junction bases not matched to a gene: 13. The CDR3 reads CASIKRDRANTDTQYF. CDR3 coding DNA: TGTGCCTCAATAAAAAGGGACAGGGCGAACACAGATACGCAGTATTTT. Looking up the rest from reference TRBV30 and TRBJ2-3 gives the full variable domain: SQTIHQWPATLVQPVGSPLSLECTVEGTSNPNLYWYRQAAGRGLQLLFYSVGIGQISSEVPQNLSASRPQDRQFILSSKKLLLSDSGFYLCASIKRDRANTDTQYFGPGTRLTVL.

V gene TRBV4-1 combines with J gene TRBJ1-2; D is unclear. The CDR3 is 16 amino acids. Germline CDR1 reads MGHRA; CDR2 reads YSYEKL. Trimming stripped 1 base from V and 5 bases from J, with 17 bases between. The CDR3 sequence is CASSQGGLTTLYGYTF. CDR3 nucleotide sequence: TGCGCCAGCAGCCAAGGAGGTCTGACAACACTTTATGGCTACACCTTC.

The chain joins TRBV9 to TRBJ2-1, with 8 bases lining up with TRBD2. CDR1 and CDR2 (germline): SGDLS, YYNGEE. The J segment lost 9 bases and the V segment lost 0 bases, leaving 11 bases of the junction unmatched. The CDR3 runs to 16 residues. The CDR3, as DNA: TGTGCCAGCAGCGTAGAAGTAGCGGGAAAAGAGGTTGAGCAGTTCTTC. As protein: CASSVEVAGKEVEQFF.

CDR3 loop: CAGSGQGYNQPQHF. CDR3 DNA: TGTGCCGGTTCGGGACAGGGGTACAATCAGCCCCAGCATTTT. The chain combines TRBV19 with TRBJ1-5, with TRBD1 matching 10 bases. V lost 11 bases and J lost 3; bases outside the gene matches: 7. This CDR3 comprises 14 residues. Germline CDR1 LNHDA, CDR2 SQIVND (reference sequence).

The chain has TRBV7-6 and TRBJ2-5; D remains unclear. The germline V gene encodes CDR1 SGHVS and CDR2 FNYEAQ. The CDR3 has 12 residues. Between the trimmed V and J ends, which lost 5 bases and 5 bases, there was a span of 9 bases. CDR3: CASSASRETQYF. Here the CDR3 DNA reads TGTGCCAGCAGCGCCAGCCGGGAGACCCAGTACTTC.

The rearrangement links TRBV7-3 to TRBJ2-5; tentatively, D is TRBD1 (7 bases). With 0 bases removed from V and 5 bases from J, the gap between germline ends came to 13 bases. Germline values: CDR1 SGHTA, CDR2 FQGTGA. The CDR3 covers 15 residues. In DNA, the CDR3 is TGTGCCAGCAGCTTAACAGGGGGCGCGGGGGAGACCCAGTACTTC. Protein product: CASSLTGGAGETQYF. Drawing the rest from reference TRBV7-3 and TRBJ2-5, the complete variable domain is GAGVSQTPSNKVTEKGKYVELRCDPISGHTALYWYRQSLGQGPEFLIYFQGTGAADDSGLPNDRFFAVRPEGSVSTLKIQRTERGDSAVYLCASSLTGGAGETQYFGPGTRLLVL.

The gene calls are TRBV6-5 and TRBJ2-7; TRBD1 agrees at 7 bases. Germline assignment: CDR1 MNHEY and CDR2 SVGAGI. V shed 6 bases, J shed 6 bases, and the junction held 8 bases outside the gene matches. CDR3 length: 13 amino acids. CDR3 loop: CASRTNRGSEQYF. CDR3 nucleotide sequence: TGTGCCAGCAGAACCAACAGGGGAAGCGAGCAGTACTTC.

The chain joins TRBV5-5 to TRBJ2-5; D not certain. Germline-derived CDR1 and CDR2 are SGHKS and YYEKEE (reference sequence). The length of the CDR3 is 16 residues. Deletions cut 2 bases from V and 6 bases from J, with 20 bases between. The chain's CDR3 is CASSLLTRIPGKTQYF. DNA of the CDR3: TGTGCCAGCAGCTTACTGACGAGGATCCCAGGAAAGACCCAGTACTTC.

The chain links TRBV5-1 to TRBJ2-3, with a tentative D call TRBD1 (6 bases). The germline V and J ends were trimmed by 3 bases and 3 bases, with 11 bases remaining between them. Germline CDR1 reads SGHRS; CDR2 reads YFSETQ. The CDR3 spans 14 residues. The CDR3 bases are TGCGCCAGCAGCTGGCAGGGGCTTACAGATACGCAGTATTTT. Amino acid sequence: CASSWQGLTDTQYF.

CDR3 residues: CASSYGGGQGVDTQYF. DNA for the CDR3: TGTGCCAGCAGCTATGGGGGGGGACAGGGAGTAGATACGCAGTATTTT. The gene calls are TRBV5-4 and TRBJ2-3; 9 nucleotides match TRBD1. V lost 3 bases and J lost 5; bases outside the gene matches: 10. The CDR3 covers 16 residues. The germline CDR1 and CDR2 sequences are SGHNT and YYREEE (reference sequence). The full variable domain, rest sourced from reference TRBV5-4 and TRBJ2-3, is ETGVTQSPTHLIKTRGQQVTLRCSSQSGHNTVSWYQQALGQGPQFIFQYYREEENGRGNFPPRFSGLQFPNYSSELNVNALELDDSALYLCASSYGGGQGVDTQYFGPGTRLTVL.

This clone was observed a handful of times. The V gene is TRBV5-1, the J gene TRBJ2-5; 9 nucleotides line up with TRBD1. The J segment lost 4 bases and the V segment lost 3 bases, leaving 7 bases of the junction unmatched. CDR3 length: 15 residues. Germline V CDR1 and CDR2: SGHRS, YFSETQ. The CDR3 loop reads CASSSGQGQGETQYF. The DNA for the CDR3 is TGCGCCAGCAGCTCGGGACAGGGTCAGGGAGAGACCCAGTACTTC.

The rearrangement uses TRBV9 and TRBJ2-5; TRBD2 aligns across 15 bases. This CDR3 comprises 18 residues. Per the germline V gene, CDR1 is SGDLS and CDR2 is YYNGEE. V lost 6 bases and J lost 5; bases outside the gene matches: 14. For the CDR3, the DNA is TGTGCCAGCACCAAGAACCCGGGACTAGCGGGGGGAGTGGAGACCCAGTACTTC. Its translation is CASTKNPGLAGGVETQYF.

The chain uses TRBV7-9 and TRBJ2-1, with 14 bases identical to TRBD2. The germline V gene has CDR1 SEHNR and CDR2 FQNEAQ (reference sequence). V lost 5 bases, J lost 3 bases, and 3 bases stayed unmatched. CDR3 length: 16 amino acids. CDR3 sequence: CASSLGTSGSYNEQFF. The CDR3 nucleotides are TGTGCCAGCAGCCTCGGGACTAGCGGGAGCTACAATGAGCAGTTCTTC.

The CDR3, as DNA: TGTGCCAGCAGCAAAGGAACAGGGGGAGGGGAGACCCAGTACTTC. Translation gives CASSKGTGGGETQYF. The V gene is TRBV21-1, the J gene TRBJ2-5; TRBD1 is the table's D call and was not checked against the DNA. TRBV21-1 is assigned pseudogene status. There are 15 residues in the CDR3.

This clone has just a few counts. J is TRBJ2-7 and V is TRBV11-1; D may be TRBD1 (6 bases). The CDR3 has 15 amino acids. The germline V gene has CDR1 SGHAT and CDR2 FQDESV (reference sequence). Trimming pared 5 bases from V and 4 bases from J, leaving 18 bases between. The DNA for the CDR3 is TGTGCCAGCAGCCGATTAGGACAGAGGGGTTACGAGCAGTACTTC. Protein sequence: CASSRLGQRGYEQYF. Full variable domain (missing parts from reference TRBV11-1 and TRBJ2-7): EAEVAQSPRYKITEKSQAVAFWCDPISGHATLYWYRQILGQGPELLVQFQDESVVDDSQLPKDRFSAERLKGVDSTLKIQPAELGDSAMYLCASSRLGQRGYEQYFGPGTRLTVT.

CDR3 residues: CASSVSGLGEAFF. For the CDR3, the DNA is TGTGCCAGCAGTGTCTCGGGATTAGGTGAAGCTTTCTTT. The J gene is TRBJ1-1, the V gene TRBV6-1; no reliable D call. The germline gives CDR1 MNHNS, CDR2 SASEGT. The CDR3 is 13 residues long. V lost 4 bases, J lost 7 bases, and 13 bases lay in between.

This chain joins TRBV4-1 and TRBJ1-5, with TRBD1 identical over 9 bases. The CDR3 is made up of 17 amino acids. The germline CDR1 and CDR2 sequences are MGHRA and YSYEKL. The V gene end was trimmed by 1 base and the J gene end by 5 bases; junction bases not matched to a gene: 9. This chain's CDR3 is CASSQVDRGASDQPQHF. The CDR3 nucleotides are TGCGCCAGCAGCCAAGTAGACAGGGGGGCCTCGGATCAGCCCCAGCATTTT.

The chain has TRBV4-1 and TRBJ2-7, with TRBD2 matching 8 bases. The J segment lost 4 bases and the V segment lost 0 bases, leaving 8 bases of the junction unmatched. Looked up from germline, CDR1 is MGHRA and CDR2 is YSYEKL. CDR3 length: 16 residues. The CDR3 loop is CASSQDTGGAGYEQYF. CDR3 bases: TGCGCCAGCAGCCAAGATACGGGGGGGGCCGGATACGAGCAGTACTTC.

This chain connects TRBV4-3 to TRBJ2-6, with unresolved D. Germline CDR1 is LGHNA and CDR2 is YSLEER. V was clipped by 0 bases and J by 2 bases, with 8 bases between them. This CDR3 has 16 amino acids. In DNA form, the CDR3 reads TGCGCCAGCAGCCAAGAGGGCGCAGCTGGGGCCAACGTCCTGACTTTC. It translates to CASSQEGAAGANVLTF.

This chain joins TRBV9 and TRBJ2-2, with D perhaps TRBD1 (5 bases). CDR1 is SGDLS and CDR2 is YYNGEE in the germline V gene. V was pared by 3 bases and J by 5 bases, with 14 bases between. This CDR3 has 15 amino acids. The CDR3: CASSEGDYVTGELFF. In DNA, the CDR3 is TGTGCCAGCAGCGAAGGGGATTACGTTACCGGGGAGCTGTTTTTT.

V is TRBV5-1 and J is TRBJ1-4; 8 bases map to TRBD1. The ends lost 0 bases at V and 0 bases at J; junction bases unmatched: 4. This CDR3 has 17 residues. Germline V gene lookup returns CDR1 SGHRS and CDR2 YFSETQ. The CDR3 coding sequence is TGCGCCAGCAGCTTGGTCAGGGGGCAAGCAACTAATGAAAAACTGTTTTTT. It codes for CASSLVRGQATNEKLFF.